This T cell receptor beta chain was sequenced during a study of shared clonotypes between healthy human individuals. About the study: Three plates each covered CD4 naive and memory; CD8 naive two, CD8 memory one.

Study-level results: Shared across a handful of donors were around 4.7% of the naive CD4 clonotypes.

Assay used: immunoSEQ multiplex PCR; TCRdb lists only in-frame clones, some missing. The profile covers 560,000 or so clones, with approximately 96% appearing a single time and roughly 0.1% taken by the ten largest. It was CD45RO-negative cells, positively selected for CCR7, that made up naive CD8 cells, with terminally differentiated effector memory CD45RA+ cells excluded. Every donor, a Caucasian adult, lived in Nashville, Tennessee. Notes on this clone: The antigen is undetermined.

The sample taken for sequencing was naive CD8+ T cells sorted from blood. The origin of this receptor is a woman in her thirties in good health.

This chain's CDR3 is CATYPEGGLNTEAFF. The CDR3 bases are TGTGCCACCTACCCGGAGGGGGGTCTGAACACTGAAGCTTTCTTT. This chain uses TRBV19 with TRBJ1-1; weak D call: TRBD1 (6 bases). The germline V gene has CDR1 LNHDA and CDR2 SQIVND (reference sequence). The CDR3 sequence is 15 residues long. V was shortened by 10 bases and J by 0 bases, with 18 bases between the two germline ends.